One and the same sample provided the 23 T cell receptor beta chains below, sequenced in a study of read filtering for tumor transcriptome and immune sequencing. This library used 300 to 500 ng RNA and molecular barcoded adaptors spanning alpha/delta and beta/gamma chains. A single record per CDR3 protein comes from TCRdb applying MiXCR to the reads. The table lists 40,000 to 55,000 distinct CDR3 sequences, around 19% of them singletons. Sequenced sample: a population of CD138-negative cells sorted from bone marrow. The receptors stem from a donor aged 40 or over with multiple myeloma.

This clonotype was detected ten times or more. The chain couples TRBV6-6 to TRBJ1-2; D call uncertain. V was clipped by 8 bases and J by 1 base, with 8 bases between them. This CDR3 comprises 12 residues. From germline, CDR1 is MNHNY and CDR2 SVGAGI (reference sequence). The CDR3 protein is CASVGNNYGYTF. The CDR3 DNA is TGTGCCAGCGTGGGAAATAACTATGGCTACACCTTC.

A word on this clonotype: A read error is likely, as this CDR3 ends without the conserved phenylalanine or tryptophan. This chain joins TRBV7-2 and TRBJ2-3; D is possibly TRBD2 (5 bases). The CDR3 contains 14 residues. With 2 bases removed from V and 8 bases from J, the gap between germline ends came to 14 bases. Germline V gene sequence: CDR1 SGHTA, CDR2 FQGNSA. CDR3 loop: CASSLTGTWGTQYI. The CDR3 bases are TGTGCCAGCAGCTTAACGGGAACTTGGGGTACGCAGTATATT.

Many counts were recorded for this clonotype. The chain joins TRBV29-1 to TRBJ2-2; possibly TRBD1 for D (6 bases). V lost 6 bases, J lost 6 bases, and 14 bases lay in between. The CDR3 totals 13 residues. Germline V CDR1 and CDR2: SQVTM, ANQGSEA. This CDR3 is CSVVPGHSGELFF. In DNA, the CDR3 is TGCAGCGTGGTCCCGGGACATTCCGGGGAGCTGTTTTTT.

This clonotype was recorded at least ten times. The chain combines TRBV5-1 with TRBJ2-5; unclear D gene. Per the germline V gene, CDR1 is SGHRS and CDR2 is YFSETQ. This CDR3 has 13 amino acids. The ends were cut back, 6 bases at V and 1 base at J, with 10 bases in the middle. The CDR3 nucleotides read TGCGCCAGCAATTCAGGCAGCCAAGAGACCCAGTACTTC. Protein sequence: CASNSGSQETQYF.

Worth noting for this clonotype: The CDR3 ends on some other residue instead of the conserved phenylalanine or tryptophan, so this is likely a read error. The V and J genes are TRBV7-2 and TRBJ2-1; tentatively, D is TRBD1 (5 bases). This CDR3 spans 18 amino acids. Per germline, CDR1 SGHTA and CDR2 FQGNSA. V lost 2 bases, J lost 5 bases, and 22 bases lay in between. The CDR3 bases are TGTGCCAGCAGCTTACTAGGGGTGGGCAGGAGTCGACACAATGAGCAGTTCCTC. Residues: CASSLLGVGRSRHNEQFL.

Points on this clonotype: An end of the junction differs from the germline gene, which may be a read error. The chain combines TRBV18 with TRBJ2-6; tentative D call: TRBD1 (5 bases). The germline CDR1 and CDR2 sequences are KGHSH and LQKENI. The CDR3 spans 14 residues. The DNA of the CDR3 is TGTGCCAGCTCACCGCGCTCTGGGGCCAGCGTCCTGACCTTC. Translation gives CASSPRSGASVLTF. Variable domain in full (rest from reference TRBV18 and TRBJ2-6): NAGVMQNPRHLVRRRGQEARLRCSPMKGHSHVYWYRQLPEEGLKFMVYLQKENIIDESGMPKERFSAEFPKEGPSILRIQQVVRGDSAAYFCASSPRSGASVLTFGAGSRLTVL.

This chain joins TRBV4-2 and TRBJ2-1; 11 nucleotides agree with TRBD2. The CDR3 runs to 17 residues. The germline CDR1 and CDR2 sequences are LGHNA and YNFKEQ. The V and J ends lost 2 bases and 7 bases, in that order; junction bases with no gene match: 10. The CDR3 DNA reads as TGTGCCAGCAGCCAACGGTTAGCGGGAGGGCCTGGGAATGAGCAGTTCTTC. Amino acid sequence: CASSQRLAGGPGNEQFF.

In its sample, this clonotype was seen many times. The genes are TRBV7-8 and TRBJ2-5; maybe TRBD2 (5 bases). CDR3 length: 14 amino acids. The germline V gene encodes CDR1 SGHVS and CDR2 FQNEAQ. Trimming took 5 bases from V and 5 from J, leaving 15 bases between them. The CDR3 sequence is CASSPSRGRETQYF. The DNA for the CDR3 is TGTGCCAGCAGCCCCTCCCGGGGAAGGGAGACCCAGTACTTC.

In this sample, this clonotype turned up many times. V and J are TRBV5-4 and TRBJ2-2, with D perhaps matching TRBD1 or TRBD2 (5 bases each). The CDR3 sequence is 15 residues long. The germline gives CDR1 SGHNT, CDR2 YYREEE (reference sequence). V was cut by 2 bases and J by 4 bases, with 12 bases left in between. In nucleotides, the CDR3 is TGTGCCAGCAGCTTAGGGGCCCGGGGCACCGGGGAGCTGTTTTTT. Its protein product is CASSLGARGTGELFF.

The chain is built from TRBV7-2 and TRBJ2-1; 9 positions match TRBD2. Trimming at V came to 5 bases and at J to 8 bases, leaving 7 bases not matched to a gene. Germline V lookup: CDR1 SGHTA, CDR2 FQGNSA. The CDR3 is 14 residues long. The CDR3 DNA reads TGTGCCAGCAGCCCTGGGACTAGCTCCGATGAGCAGTTCTTC. Its protein is CASSPGTSSDEQFF. The full variable domain, in which reference TRBV7-2 and TRBJ2-1 provide the parts outside the CDR3, is GAGVSQSPSNKVTEKGKDVELRCDPISGHTALYWYRQSLGQGLEFLIYFQGNSAPDKSGLPSDRFSAERTGGSVSTLTIQRTQQEDSAVYLCASSPGTSSDEQFFGPGTRLTVL.

Comment on this clonotype: This could be a read error, since a much larger clone is one nucleotide away. This CDR3 is CANQGDRATSGANVLTF. DNA of the CDR3: TGTGCCAATCAAGGGGACAGGGCCACCTCTGGGGCCAACGTCCTGACTTTC. This rearrangement joins TRBV2 to TRBJ2-6, with 9 bases matching TRBD1. Losses at the gene ends were 10 bases for V and 0 bases for J; bases not matched to a gene: 10. The CDR3 totals 17 residues. CDR1 is SNHLY and CDR2 is FYNNEI in the germline V gene.

This clonotype occurred many times. The rearrangement joins TRBV20-1 to TRBJ2-1, with 9 bases fitting TRBD2. CDR1 DFQATT and CDR2 SNEGSKA come from the germline V gene (reference sequence). V lost 1 base and J lost 5; bases outside the gene matches: 3. There are 14 residues in the CDR3. The CDR3 is CSARALAGNNEQFF. In DNA form, the CDR3 reads TGCAGTGCTAGAGCCCTAGCGGGAAACAATGAGCAGTTCTTC.

This clonotype was seen a handful of times. The V gene is TRBV6-4, the J gene TRBJ2-1; 7 bases are shared with TRBD2. Germline values: CDR1 MRHNA, CDR2 SNTAGT. V lost 3 bases to trimming and J lost 4 bases; unmatched junction nucleotides: 3. The CDR3 length is 14 residues. The CDR3 region has the DNA TGTGCCAGCAGTGAGCGGGAGAGTTACAATGAGCAGTTCTTC. Protein: CASSERESYNEQFF.

This clonotype showed up many times. The V and J genes are TRBV24-1 and TRBJ1-1; D is ambiguous. The CDR3 runs 13 residues. The V gene's germline CDR1 is KGHDR and CDR2 SFDVKD. V lost 4 bases and J lost 3, with 8 bases in between. The CDR3 region has the DNA TGTGCCACCAGTGAGCCGGGAGACACTGAAGCTTTCTTT. Translation gives CATSEPGDTEAFF.

Ten or more counts support this clonotype. This chain connects TRBV5-1 to TRBJ2-5; D is unresolved. Germline CDR1 SGHRS, CDR2 YFSETQ. The V end lost 0 bases, the J end lost 2 bases, and 2 bases lay between the germline ends. The CDR3 runs to 12 residues. CDR3 bases: TGCGCCAGCAGCTTGGCTCAAGAGACCCAGTACTTC. Translating gives CASSLAQETQYF.

This clonotype was counted a few times. The chain employs TRBV20-1 and TRBJ1-5, with 7 positions matching TRBD1. The CDR3 covers 13 residues. Unmatched junction bases numbered 10, after V lost 5 bases and J lost 9 bases. CDR1 and CDR2 from the germline V gene are DFQATT and SNEGSKA (reference sequence). For the CDR3, the DNA is TGCAGTGCTTCACAGGGGAGCAATGGGCCCCAGCATTTT. Its translation is CSASQGSNGPQHF.

This clonotype was found many times. This chain links TRBV7-9 with TRBJ1-4; D ambiguous. This CDR3 is 13 amino acids long. Trimming removed 2 bases at V and 4 bases at J, with 5 bases between. Germline V CDR1 and CDR2: SEHNR, FQNEAQ (reference sequence). CDR3 region: CASSLRINEKLFF. CDR3 DNA: TGTGCCAGCAGCTTAAGAATTAATGAAAAACTGTTTTTT.

This clonotype was observed at least ten times. The chain combines TRBV7-8 with TRBJ2-2, with D possibly TRBD2 on 6 matching bases. This CDR3 contains 16 residues. The germline CDR1 and CDR2 sequences are SGHVS and FQNEAQ. Between the trimmed V and J ends, which lost 4 bases and 6 bases, there was a span of 18 bases. CDR3 nucleotide sequence: TGTGCCAGCAGCTCCCAGGCGGGGCGGAAGCCCGGGGAGCTGTTTTTT. It encodes CASSSQAGRKPGELFF.

As for this clonotype: The likely explanation is a read error, given a far larger clone one base away. This chain links TRBV11-2 with TRBJ2-2; D is undetermined. Per germline, CDR1 SGHAT and CDR2 FQNNGV. The CDR3 runs to 14 residues. The V end lost 3 bases, the J end lost 5 bases, and 10 bases lay between the germline ends. Here the CDR3 DNA reads TGTGCCAGCAGCTTTAAGTTGGCGACCGGGGAGCTGTTTTTT. Protein sequence: CASSFKLATGELFF.

This clonotype was counted many times. This chain connects TRBV2 to TRBJ2-5, with D perhaps matching TRBD1 or TRBD2 (5 bases each). V lost 4 bases and J 5 bases, leaving 11 bases between the germline ends. The CDR3 is 13 amino acids. The germline CDR1 and CDR2 sequences are SNHLY and FYNNEI. CDR3 nucleotide sequence: TGTGCCAGCAGTGGAGGCAGGGACGAGACCCAGTACTTC. It codes for CASSGGRDETQYF.

This clonotype was seen ten or more times. The CDR3 DNA is TGTGCCAGCAGCTTAGTATTAGCGGGAGCCAAAGAGACCCAGTACTTC. This sequence encodes CASSLVLAGAKETQYF. The chain recombines TRBV11-3 with TRBJ2-5; the match to TRBD2 covers 9 bases. There are 16 residues in the CDR3. Trimming at V came to 1 base and at J to 3 bases, leaving 6 bases not matched to a gene. The germline V gene has CDR1 SGHNT and CDR2 YENEEA.

This clonotype was picked up many times. The V and J genes are TRBV12-3 or TRBV12-4 and TRBJ1-1; TRBD1 might be the D (6 bases). CDR3 length: 12 amino acids. V lost 5 bases and J 7 bases, leaving 11 bases between the germline ends. The CDR3 coding sequence is TGTGCCAGCAGTCTAAACAGGGTTGAAGCTTTCTTT. Translated: CASSLNRVEAFF.

The sample holds many counts of this clonotype. V is TRBV5-1 and J is TRBJ2-1, with 11 bases matching TRBD1. This CDR3 spans 16 amino acids. CDR1 and CDR2 from the germline V gene are SGHRS and YFSETQ. V lost 4 bases to trimming and J lost 7 bases; unmatched junction nucleotides: 10. CDR3 in amino acids: CASSPADRGRGNEQFF. The CDR3 DNA follows: TGCGCCAGCAGCCCCGCGGACAGGGGGCGGGGGAATGAGCAGTTCTTC.